This paragraph covers one T cell receptor beta chain sequence. This receptor's antigen is unknown. Per-base quality was not reported, and no clone a single base away is much larger than it. The data were obtained in a study of blood T cell repertoires in COVID-19 (dated by TCRdb to the early 2020s). Background on the whole study: The collaborator samples originated in the United States, Italy and Spain and spanned the acute and convalescent phases of COVID-19. The dataset comprised deeply sampled blood TCRbeta repertoires from subjects exposed to, actively infected with, or recovered from COVID-19. The repertoires were released in a freely available public database meant as a resource for research on the immune response to SARS-CoV-2. The samples were drawn from the first 160 participants of the ongoing ImmuneRACE study and from roughly 1,300 subjects provided by 6 global collaborators. The prospective study material was composed of cDNA or gDNA derived from T cells, B-cell-depleted T cells, or PBMCs. Where available, HLA class I and class II types were obtained from metadata supplied by the sample provider rather than from assay-based typing. Sample metadata almost always included a de-identified subject ID, COVID-19 status, age in years and sex.

At one collaborating source in Seattle, patients were enrolled during active infection and were followed longitudinally through the course of disease. Each collaborating institution followed its own protocols to collect whole blood in K2EDTA tubes. For TCRbeta analysis, collaborator samples were shipped as frozen whole blood, as isolated PBMCs, or as DNA extracted from either sample type. TCRbeta CDR3 regions were amplified from genomic DNA by means of the immunoSEQ Assay, a bias-controlled multiplex PCR. Regarding the original processing steps: The number of nucleated cells in each sample was estimated from the amplification of reference gene primers within the assay. To quantify the absolute abundance of each unique TCRbeta CDR3 rearrangement, sequence reads were collapsed and filtered. For each sample, productive Simpson clonality was calculated as the square root of Simpson's diversity index across productive rearrangements. TCRdb's version of the immuneACCESS table is confined to in-frame rearrangements and falls short of the full clone set. An unresolved V gene accounts for under half of the shortfall where checked; the remainder is of unknown origin. The DNA was the basis for D and trimming; V, J and clone size are from that table. A total of fewer than 30,000 clones appear in this sample, 80% to 90% of them only once. The top ten clones comprise around 26% of the sample.

The paper as a whole reports these results and caveats: How much clinical and demographic metadata was included differed by source and by participant, and the metadata was provided uncurated.

What was sequenced was peripheral blood. This TCR came from a woman of 80 years or more with COVID-19, enrolled during active disease.

The base sequence is TGTGCCAGCAGCGTCGGGTGGGGCTCACGAGAATATGGCTACACCTTC. Its protein is CASSVGWGSREYGYTF. The chain was built from TRBV9 and TRBJ1-2; possibly the D gene is TRBD1, per 5 matching bases. The CDR1 and CDR2 encoded by the germline V gene are SGDLS and YYNGEE. Spanning cysteine to phenylalanine, the CDR3 consists of 16 amino acids. Of all the DNA, just the CDR3 is kept, 48 bases in frame from base 1. V is clipped by 2 bases and J by 5 bases, and the sequence between their germline boundaries is 19 bases long.